A single T cell receptor beta chain is shown here with its context. Its target is unknown. The data originate from a study of cytomegalovirus exposure and HLA in healthy donors. Study-level background: The 100 to 150 validation repertoires were reported in a later analysis to have been generated on the same platform as the roughly 700 first-cohort repertoires. Points from the study as a whole: The finding came from a later analysis; first-cohort TCR clusters tended to co-occur in the 130 or so validation repertoires.

Libraries were prepared by immunoSEQ multiplex PCR; TCRdb keeps only in-frame clonotypes and omits some of them. The table shows around 120,000 clones, with more than 85% occurring only once. The CDR3 extends over 14 amino acids. Germline V lookup: CDR1 SGHAT, CDR2 FQNNGV. Trimming removed 5 bases from V and 5 bases from J; junction bases left unmatched: 8. The chain links TRBV11-2 to TRBJ1-2; 7 bases match TRBD1. The TCR sequence derives from a man younger than 30 in good health and CMV-seropositive. Specimen: PBMCs. The DNA of the CDR3 is TGTGCCAGCAGCCCGGGACAGTTTAAGTATGGCTACACCTTC. Residues: CASSPGQFKYGYTF.